This T cell receptor (beta chain) appears in the sequencing data of a study of blood T cell repertoires in COVID-19. About the study: The samples span acute and convalescent COVID-19 from the United States, Italy and Spain.

This clone was detected once. TCRdb's table, derived via immunoSEQ multiplex PCR, lists solely in-frame clones and lacks some. The table has under 65,000 clones, 89% seen once. There are 13 residues in the CDR3. Between the trimmed V and J ends, which lost 6 bases and 2 bases, there was a span of 10 bases. CDR1 SEHNR and CDR2 FQNEAQ come from the germline V gene (reference sequence). This clonotype was sampled from a human donor in a cohort sampled during active COVID-19. This rearrangement joins TRBV7-9 to TRBJ2-5; tentative D call: TRBD2 (7 bases). Sequenced input: peripheral blood. CDR3: CASSRGAQETQYF. The CDR3 nucleotides are TGTGCCAGCAGTCGGGGGGCACAAGAGACCCAGTACTTC. The whole variable domain, remainder taken from reference TRBV7-9 and TRBJ2-5, is DTGVSQNPRHKITKRGQNVTFRCDPISEHNRLYWYRQTLGQGPEFLTYFQNEAQLEKSRLLSDRFSAERPKGSFSTLEIQRTEQGDSAMYLCASSRGAQETQYFGPGTRLLVL.